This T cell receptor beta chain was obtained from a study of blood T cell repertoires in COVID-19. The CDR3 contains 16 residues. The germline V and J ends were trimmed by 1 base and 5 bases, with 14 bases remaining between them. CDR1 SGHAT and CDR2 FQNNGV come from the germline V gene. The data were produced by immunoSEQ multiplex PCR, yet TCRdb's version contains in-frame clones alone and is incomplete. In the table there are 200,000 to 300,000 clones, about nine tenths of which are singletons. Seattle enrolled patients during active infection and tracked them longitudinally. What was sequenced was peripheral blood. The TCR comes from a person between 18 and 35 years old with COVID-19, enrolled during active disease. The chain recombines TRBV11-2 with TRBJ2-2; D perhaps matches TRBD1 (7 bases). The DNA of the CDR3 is TGTGCCAGCAGCTTAGTCGCAGGGGGGAGAACCGGGGAGCTGTTTTTT. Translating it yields CASSLVAGGRTGELFF. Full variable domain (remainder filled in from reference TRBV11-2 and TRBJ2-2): EAGVAQSPRYKIIEKRQSVAFWCNPISGHATLYWYQQILGQGPKLLIQFQNNGVVDDSQLPKDRFSAERLKGVDSTLKIQPAKLEDSAVYLCASSLVAGGRTGELFFGEGSRLTVL.